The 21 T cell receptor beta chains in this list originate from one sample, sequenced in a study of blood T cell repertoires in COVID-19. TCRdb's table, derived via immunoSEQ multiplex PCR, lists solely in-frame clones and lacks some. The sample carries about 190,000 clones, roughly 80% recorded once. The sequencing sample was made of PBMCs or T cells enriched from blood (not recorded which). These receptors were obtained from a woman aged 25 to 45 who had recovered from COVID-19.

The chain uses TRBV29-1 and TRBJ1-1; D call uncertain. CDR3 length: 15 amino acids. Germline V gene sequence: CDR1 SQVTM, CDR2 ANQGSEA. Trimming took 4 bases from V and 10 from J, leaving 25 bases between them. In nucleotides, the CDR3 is TGCAGCGTTGCTCCTCGTCAGTGGCGCGGCGGCGGAGCTTTCTTT. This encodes CSVAPRQWRGGGAFF. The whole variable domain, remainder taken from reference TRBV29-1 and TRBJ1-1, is SAVISQKPSRDICQRGTSLTIQCQVDSQVTMMFWYRQQPGQSLTLIATANQGSEATYESGFVIDKFPISRPNLTFSTLTVSNMSPEDSSIYLCSVAPRQWRGGGAFFGQGTRLTVV.

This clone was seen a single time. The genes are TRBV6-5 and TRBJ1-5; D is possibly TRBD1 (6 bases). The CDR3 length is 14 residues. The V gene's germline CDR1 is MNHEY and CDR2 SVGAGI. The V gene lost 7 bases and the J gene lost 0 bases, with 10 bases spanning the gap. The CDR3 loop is CASNDRISNQPQHF. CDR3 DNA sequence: TGTGCCAGCAACGACAGGATTAGCAATCAGCCCCAGCATTTT.

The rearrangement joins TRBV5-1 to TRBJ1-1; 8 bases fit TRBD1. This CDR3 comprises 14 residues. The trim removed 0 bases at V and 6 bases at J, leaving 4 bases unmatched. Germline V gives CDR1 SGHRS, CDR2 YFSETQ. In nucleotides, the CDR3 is TGCGCCAGCAGCTTGGGACAGGGGCGCCCTGAAGCTTTCTTT. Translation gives CASSLGQGRPEAFF.

CDR3 bases: TGTGCTAGTGGTTTGGGGTCCGGGGTGGGAACTGAAGCTTTCTTT. Translating it yields CASGLGSGVGTEAFF. The rearrangement uses TRBV12-5 and TRBJ1-1; D not certain. Germline V CDR1 and CDR2: LGHNT, FRNRAP. The CDR3 spans 15 residues. The germline V and J ends were trimmed by 1 base and 5 bases, with 14 bases remaining between them. The whole variable domain, remainder taken from reference TRBV12-5 and TRBJ1-1, is DARVTQTPRHKVTEMGQEVTMRCQPILGHNTVFWYRQTMMQGLELLAYFRNRAPLDDSGMPKDRFSAEMPDATLATLKIQPSEPRDSAVYFCASGLGSGVGTEAFFGQGTRLTVV.

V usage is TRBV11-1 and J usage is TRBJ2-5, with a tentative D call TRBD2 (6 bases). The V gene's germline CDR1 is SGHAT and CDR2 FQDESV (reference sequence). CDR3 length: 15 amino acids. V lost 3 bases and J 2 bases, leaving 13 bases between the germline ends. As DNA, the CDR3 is TGTGCCAGCAGCTTGGGGGGTCTGGATCAAGAGACCCAGTACTTC. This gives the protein CASSLGGLDQETQYF.

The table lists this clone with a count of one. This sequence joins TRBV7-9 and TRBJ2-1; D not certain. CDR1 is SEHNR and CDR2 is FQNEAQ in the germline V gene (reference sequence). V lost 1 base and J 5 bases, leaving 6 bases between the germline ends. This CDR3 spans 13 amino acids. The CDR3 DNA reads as TGTGCCAGCAGCTTAGGAACAAACAATGAGCAGTTCTTC. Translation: CASSLGTNNEQFF. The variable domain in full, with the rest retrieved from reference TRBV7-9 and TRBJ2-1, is DTGVSQNPRHKITKRGQNVTFRCDPISEHNRLYWYRQTLGQGPEFLTYFQNEAQLEKSRLLSDRFSAERPKGSFSTLEIQRTEQGDSAMYLCASSLGTNNEQFFGPGTRLTVL.

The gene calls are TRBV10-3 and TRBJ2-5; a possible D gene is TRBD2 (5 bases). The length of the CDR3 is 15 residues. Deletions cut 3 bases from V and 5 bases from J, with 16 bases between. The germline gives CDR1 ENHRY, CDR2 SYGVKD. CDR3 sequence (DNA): TGTGCCATCAGTGACGGAAACCGGGGAGATGAGACCCAGTACTTC. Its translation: CAISDGNRGDETQYF.

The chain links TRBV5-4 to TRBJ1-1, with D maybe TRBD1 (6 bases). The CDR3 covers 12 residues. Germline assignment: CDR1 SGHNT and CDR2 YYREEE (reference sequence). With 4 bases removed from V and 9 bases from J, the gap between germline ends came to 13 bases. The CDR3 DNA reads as TGTGCCAGCAGCCAAGACAGGCTTAAAGCTTTCTTT. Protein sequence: CASSQDRLKAFF.

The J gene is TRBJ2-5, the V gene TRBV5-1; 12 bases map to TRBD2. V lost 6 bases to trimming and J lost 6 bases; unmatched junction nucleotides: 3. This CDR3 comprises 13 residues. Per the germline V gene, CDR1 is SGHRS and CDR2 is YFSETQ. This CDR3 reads CASKTSGRQTQYF. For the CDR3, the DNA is TGCGCCAGCAAGACTAGCGGGAGACAGACCCAGTACTTC. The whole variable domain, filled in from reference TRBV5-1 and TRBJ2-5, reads KAGVTQTPRYLIKTRGQQVTLSCSPISGHRSVSWYQQTPGQGLQFLFEYFSETQRNKGNFPGRFSGRQFSNSRSEMNVSTLELGDSALYLCASKTSGRQTQYFGPGTRLLVL.

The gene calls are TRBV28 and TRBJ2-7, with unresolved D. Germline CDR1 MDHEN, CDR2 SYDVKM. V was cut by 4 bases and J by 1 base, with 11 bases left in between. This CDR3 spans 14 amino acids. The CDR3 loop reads CASSSSDLSYEQYV. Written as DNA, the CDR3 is TGTGCCAGCAGTTCAAGCGACTTGTCCTACGAGCAGTACGTC.

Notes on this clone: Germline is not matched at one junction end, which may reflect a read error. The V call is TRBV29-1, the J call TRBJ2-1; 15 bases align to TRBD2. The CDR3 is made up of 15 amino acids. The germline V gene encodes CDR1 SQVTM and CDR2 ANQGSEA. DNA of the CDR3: TGCAGCGTTCGGACTAGCGGGAGGGCGATGAATGGGCAGTTCTTC. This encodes CSVRTSGRAMNGQFF.

The CDR3 here is CASSLEGLLNEQFF. CDR3 DNA: TGTGCCAGCAGCCTCGAGGGACTACTTAATGAGCAGTTCTTC. The chain joins TRBV3-1 (or the pseudogene TRBV3-2) to TRBJ2-1; 7 bases fit TRBD2. The germline gives CDR1 LGHDT, CDR2 YNNKEL (reference sequence). The CDR3 covers 14 residues. The trim removed 4 bases at V and 7 bases at J, leaving 7 bases unmatched.

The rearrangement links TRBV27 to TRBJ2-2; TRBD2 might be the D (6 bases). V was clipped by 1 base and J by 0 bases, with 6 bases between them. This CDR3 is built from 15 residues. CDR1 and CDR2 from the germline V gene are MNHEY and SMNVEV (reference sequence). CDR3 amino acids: CASSLWGANTGELFF. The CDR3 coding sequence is TGTGCCAGCAGTTTATGGGGGGCGAACACCGGGGAGCTGTTTTTT.

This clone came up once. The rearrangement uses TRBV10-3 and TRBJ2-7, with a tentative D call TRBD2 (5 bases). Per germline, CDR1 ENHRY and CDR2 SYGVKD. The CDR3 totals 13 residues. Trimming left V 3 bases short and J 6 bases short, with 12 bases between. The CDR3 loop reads CAISDTVSGEQYF. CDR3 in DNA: TGTGCCATCAGTGATACAGTGAGCGGCGAGCAGTACTTC.

DNA for the CDR3: TGCGCCAGCAGCTCTGGGACAGGGAAGAATCAGCCCCAGCATTTT. Translation: CASSSGTGKNQPQHF. The chain is built from TRBV5-1 and TRBJ1-5; 9 bases fit TRBD1. Germline CDR1 and CDR2: SGHRS and YFSETQ. This CDR3 has 15 residues. The V segment lost 3 bases and the J segment 4 bases; nucleotides outside the gene matches: 5. The variable domain in full, with the rest retrieved from reference TRBV5-1 and TRBJ1-5, is KAGVTQTPRYLIKTRGQQVTLSCSPISGHRSVSWYQQTPGQGLQFLFEYFSETQRNKGNFPGRFSGRQFSNSRSEMNVSTLELGDSALYLCASSSGTGKNQPQHFGDGTRLSIL.

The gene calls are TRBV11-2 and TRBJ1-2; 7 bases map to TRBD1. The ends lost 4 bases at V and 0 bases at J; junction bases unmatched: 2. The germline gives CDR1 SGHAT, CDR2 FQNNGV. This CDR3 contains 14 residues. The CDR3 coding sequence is TGTGCCAGCAGCTACGGACAGGCTAACTATGGCTACACCTTC. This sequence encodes CASSYGQANYGYTF.

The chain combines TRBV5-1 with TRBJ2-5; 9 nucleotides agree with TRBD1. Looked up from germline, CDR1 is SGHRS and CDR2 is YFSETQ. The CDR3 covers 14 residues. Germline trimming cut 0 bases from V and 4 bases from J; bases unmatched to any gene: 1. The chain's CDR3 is CASSLAGQGETQYF. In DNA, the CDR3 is TGCGCCAGCAGCTTGGCGGGACAGGGAGAGACCCAGTACTTC. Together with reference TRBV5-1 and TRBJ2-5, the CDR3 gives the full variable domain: KAGVTQTPRYLIKTRGQQVTLSCSPISGHRSVSWYQQTPGQGLQFLFEYFSETQRNKGNFPGRFSGRQFSNSRSEMNVSTLELGDSALYLCASSLAGQGETQYFGPGTRLLVL.

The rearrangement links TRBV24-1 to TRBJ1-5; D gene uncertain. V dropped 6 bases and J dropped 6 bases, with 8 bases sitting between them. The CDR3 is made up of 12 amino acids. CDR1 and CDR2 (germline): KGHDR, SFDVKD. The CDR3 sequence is CATSNGIQPQHF. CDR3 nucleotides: TGTGCCACCAGTAACGGGATTCAGCCCCAGCATTTT.

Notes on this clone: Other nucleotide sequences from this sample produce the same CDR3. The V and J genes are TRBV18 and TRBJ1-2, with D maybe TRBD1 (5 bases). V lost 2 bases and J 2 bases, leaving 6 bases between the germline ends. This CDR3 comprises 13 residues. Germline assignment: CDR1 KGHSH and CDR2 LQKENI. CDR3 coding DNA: TGTGCCAGCTCACCAGACAGAAACTATGGCTACACCTTC. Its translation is CASSPDRNYGYTF.

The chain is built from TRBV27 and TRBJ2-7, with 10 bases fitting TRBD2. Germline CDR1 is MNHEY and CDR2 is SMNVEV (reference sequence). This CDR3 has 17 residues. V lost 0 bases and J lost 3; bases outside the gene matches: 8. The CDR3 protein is CASSLSAVSGRVYEQYF. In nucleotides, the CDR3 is TGTGCCAGCAGTTTATCGGCCGTAAGCGGGAGGGTCTACGAGCAGTACTTC.

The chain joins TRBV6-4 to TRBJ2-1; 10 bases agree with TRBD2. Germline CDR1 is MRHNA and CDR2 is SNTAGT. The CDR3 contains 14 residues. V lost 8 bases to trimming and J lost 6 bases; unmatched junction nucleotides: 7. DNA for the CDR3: TGTGCCAGCGGACATGGACTAGCGGCCAATGAGCAGTTCTTC. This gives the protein CASGHGLAANEQFF.